These T cell receptor beta chains were read from a single sample in a study of shared clonotypes between healthy human individuals. Here immunoSEQ multiplex PCR was the method, and the copy in TCRdb shows in-frame clones only, minus some. The profile shows roughly 2,000,000 clones, 85% to 95% of them singletons. Sequencing input: naive CD8+ T cells from PBMCs. The receptor source for this set is a man between 18 and 35 years old in good health. Some clones in this sample may be carry-over from other donors' samples. CDR3s include the opening cysteine and the closing phenylalanine or tryptophan. The order of the fields is D gene, J gene, clone size, V gene, CDR3 DNA, CDR3 protein. D genes are given only for firm matches. Only part of the rows carry a size: once, few, many, or a class if the clone is expanded.

>TRBD2|TRBJ2-7|NA|TRBV4-1
TGCGCCAGCAGCCAAGCTAGCGGGAGCTCCTACGAGCAGTACTTC
CASSQASGSSYEQYF
>NA|TRBJ2-5|NA|TRBV6-5
TGTGCCAGCAGTTTCTCTGGCTTCCCACAGTACTTC
CASSFSGFPQYF
>TRBD2|TRBJ2-1|NA|TRBV29-1
TGCAGCGTTGAAGTTCTGGCGGGAGGATACAATGAGCAGTTCTTC
CSVEVLAGGYNEQFF
>NA|TRBJ2-7|NA|TRBV5-1
TGCGCCAGCAGCTTGTACAACTCCTACGAGCAGTACTTC
CASSLYNSYEQYF
>NA|TRBJ2-1|NA|TRBV6-5
TGTGCCAGCAGCCCGGTTATTTGGGGGCGGGAGCAGTTCTTC
CASSPVIWGREQFF
>NA|TRBJ2-1|NA|TRBV18
TGTGCCAGCTCACGAGGACCGAACGGGTTTTACAATGAGCAGTTCTTC
CASSRGPNGFYNEQFF
>TRBD1|TRBJ1-3|once|TRBV7-9
TGTGCCAGCAGCGCGGACAGGACTATTCACTCTGGAAACACCATATATTTT
CASSADRTIHSGNTIYF
>TRBD1|TRBJ1-2|NA|TRBV6-6
TGTGCCAGCAGTTACACACACACAGGGGATGGCTACACCTTC
CASSYTHTGDGYTF
>TRBD1|TRBJ2-5|NA|TRBV18
TGTGCCAGCTCTATACCCCGGGACAGGGATTCTTGGTACCAAGAGACCCAGTACTTC
CASSIPRDRDSWYQETQYF
>TRBD2|TRBJ2-5|NA|TRBV9
TGTGCCAGCAGCGTAGCTAGCGGGAAAGAGACCCAGTACTTC
CASSVASGKETQYF
>NA|TRBJ2-2|NA|TRBV7-9
TGTGCCAGCAACCAACAGACGAACACCGGGGAGCTGTTTTTT
CASNQQTNTGELFF
>NA|TRBJ2-7|NA|TRBV15
TGTGCCACCAGCAGAGGCTCTGGGCCTGGAGGCGAGCAGTACTTC
CATSRGSGPGGEQYF
>NA|TRBJ2-3|NA|TRBV12-2
TGTGCAAGTCGCTTAAAGGTCCCCGCGGGCCCAACAGATACGCAGTATTTT
CASRLKVPAGPTDTQYF
>NA|TRBJ2-7|NA|TRBV7-8
TGTGCCAGCAGCTTAGGGGCCCGGCTCCCACCGGGGGAGCAGTACTTC
CASSLGARLPPGEQYF
>TRBD1|TRBJ2-7|NA|TRBV27
TGTGCCAGCAGTTTTCGGCAGGGGGCCTCCTACGAGCAGTACTTC
CASSFRQGASYEQYF
>NA|TRBJ1-1|NA|TRBV9
TGTGCCAGCAGCTCAACTTGGGGGAACACTGAAGCTTTCTTT
CASSSTWGNTEAFF
>TRBD1|TRBJ2-7|NA|TRBV29-1
TGCAGCGTTTACGGGGACAGCCACTACGAGCAGTACTTC
CSVYGDSHYEQYF
>NA|TRBJ2-3|NA|TRBV27
TGTGCCAGCAGTCTGACAGCCAACACAGATACGCAGTATTTT
CASSLTANTDTQYF
>TRBD2|TRBJ2-7|NA|TRBV9
TGTGCCAGCAGCGCCCCGGGAGGTTACGAGCAGTACTTC
CASSAPGGYEQYF
>TRBD1|TRBJ1-1|NA|TRBV14
TGTGCCAGCAGCCTCCAACGAGGGGGCTTGAACACTGAAGCTTTCTTT
CASSLQRGGLNTEAFF
>NA|TRBJ1-3|NA|TRBV7-9
TGTGCCAGCAGCTTAACCGGATCTGGAAACACCATATATTTT
CASSLTGSGNTIYF
>TRBD1|TRBJ2-7|once|TRBV27
TGTGCCAGCAGTTTAGCATCAGGGGGAGACGAGCAGTACTTC
CASSLASGGDEQYF
>TRBD1|TRBJ2-7|NA|TRBV5-5
TGTGCCAGCAGCCAAGGTGCCGTCGGGGACAGGGCCTACGAGCAGTACTTC
CASSQGAVGDRAYEQYF
>NA|TRBJ1-1|NA|TRBV20-1
TGCAGTGTTCGCACTGAAGCTTTCTTT
CSVRTEAFF
>NA|TRBJ2-4|NA|TRBV27
TGTGCCAGCAGTGCCAGGGGTAGGCAAAACATTCAGTACTTC
CASSARGRQNIQYF
>NA|TRBJ2-3|NA|TRBV9
TGTGCCAGCAGCGTAGCTCGGACAGATACGCAGTATTTT
CASSVARTDTQYF
>NA|TRBJ2-2|NA|TRBV7-6
TGTGCCAGCAGCATCTTAGCCGGGTCCGGGGAGCTGTTTTTT
CASSILAGSGELFF
>NA|TRBJ1-2|NA|TRBV29-1
TGCAGCGTTAAACTCGCGGGTGGCTACACCTTC
CSVKLAGGYTF
>TRBD2|TRBJ2-7|NA|TRBV11-2
TGTGCCAGCAGCTGGGGTAGCGGGGAAGGCTACGAGCAGTACTTC
CASSWGSGEGYEQYF
>NA|TRBJ1-1|NA|TRBV9
TGTGCCAGCAGCGACAGACTTACGACTTTCTTT
CASSDRLTTFF
>TRBD1|TRBJ1-1|NA|TRBV14
TGTGCCAGCAGCCCATCGCAGGGACAGTTGAACACTGAAGCTTTCTTT
CASSPSQGQLNTEAFF
>TRBD1|TRBJ2-6|NA|TRBV19
TGTGCCAGTAGAGACAGGGTTGGGGCCAACGTCCTGACTTTC
CASRDRVGANVLTF
>NA|TRBJ2-1|NA|TRBV27
TGTGCCAGCGCTCGACCCTGGGTTGTGGACGGGAGTAGACACTCCTACAATGAGCAGTTCTTC
CASARPWVVDGSRHSYNEQFF
>NA|TRBJ2-7|NA|TRBV27
TGTGCCAGCACCTGGAGGGCAGGGGGAGGCGAGCAGTACTTC
CASTWRAGGGEQYF
>NA|TRBJ2-7|NA|TRBV6-6
TGTGCCAGCAGTAGCGACAGGCCCGCGGGGGAGCAGTACTTC
CASSSDRPAGEQYF
>NA|TRBJ2-1|NA|TRBV28
TGTGCCAGCAGTTGGACAGCGAGCTCCTACAATGAGCAGTTCTTC
CASSWTASSYNEQFF
>NA|TRBJ2-7|NA|TRBV2
TGTGCCAGCACTAGCTACGAGCAGTACTTC
CASTSYEQYF
>NA|TRBJ2-2|NA|TRBV30
TGTGCCTGTAGGGACGGAACGAACACCGGGGAGCTGTTTTTT
CACRDGTNTGELFF
>TRBD1|TRBJ2-3|NA|TRBV11-2
TGTGCCAGCCGGGACAGGGGGGGTATCCCCCCAGATACGCAGTATTTT
CASRDRGGIPPDTQYF
>TRBD2|TRBJ2-7|NA|TRBV13
TGTGCCAGCAGCTTAGGGTCTAGCGGGAGGGTAAGGTACGAGCAGTACTTC
CASSLGSSGRVRYEQYF
>NA|TRBJ2-7|NA|TRBV5-8
TGTGCCAGCAGCTTGGGACAGAACTACGAGCAGTACTTC
CASSLGQNYEQYF
>NA|TRBJ1-2|NA|TRBV28
TGTGCCAGCAGTTTGGGAGGTATCGATGGCTACACCTTC
CASSLGGIDGYTF
>NA|TRBJ2-6|NA|TRBV7-9
TGTGCCAGCAGCTTAGAAGGTTGGGGGCGAGGGGCCAACGTCCTGACTTTC
CASSLEGWGRGANVLTF
>NA|TRBJ1-1|NA|TRBV27
TGTGCCAGCAGTTTATCCTCTGGACAGTATGAAGCTTTCTTT
CASSLSSGQYEAFF
>NA|TRBJ1-4|NA|TRBV15
TGTGCCACCAGCAGAGGTGGGGTCACTAATGAAAAACTGTTTTTT
CATSRGGVTNEKLFF
>TRBD2|TRBJ2-7|once|TRBV6-1
TGTGCCAGCAGTGAAACCCGACTAGCGGGAGCTTCCTCCTACGAGCAGTACTTC
CASSETRLAGASSYEQYF
>TRBD1|TRBJ1-1|NA|TRBV19
TGTGCCAGTAGTATGCGGACAGGCACTGAAGCTTTCTTT
CASSMRTGTEAFF
>TRBD1|TRBJ1-2|NA|TRBV28
TGTGCCAGCAGTTTTGCTCAGGGGGCCTTTATGAGCTACACCTTC
CASSFAQGAFMSYTF
>TRBD1|TRBJ2-7|NA|TRBV4-1
TGCGCCAGCAGCCAAGATTTGGGCAGGGGGCAGGAGCAGTACTTC
CASSQDLGRGQEQYF
>NA|TRBJ2-7|NA|TRBV7-9
TGTGCCAGCAGCTTTTCACGGGGTTCCTACGAGCAGTACTTC
CASSFSRGSYEQYF
>NA|TRBJ1-1|NA|TRBV5-6
TGTGCCAGCAGCTTGGCGGGTTTTGCTGAAGCTTTCTTT
CASSLAGFAEAFF
>NA|TRBJ1-5|NA|TRBV4-2
TGTGCCAGCAGCCTCTTGGGCCAGCCCCAGCATTTT
CASSLLGQPQHF
>NA|TRBJ2-3|NA|TRBV4-2
TGTGCCAGCAGCCAAGATATATGGGCAGGGAGGAATTTTCTCACAGATACGCAGTATTTT
CASSQDIWAGRNFLTDTQYF
>TRBD1|TRBJ1-2|NA|TRBV9
TGTGCCAGCAGCGTCGGGACAGAACTGGCCTACACCTTC
CASSVGTELAYTF
>NA|TRBJ2-2|NA|TRBV9
TGTGCCAGCAGCGCCTATGGACAGTCCGGGGAGCTGTTTTTT
CASSAYGQSGELFF
>TRBD1|TRBJ2-7|NA|TRBV27
TGTGCCAGCAGTTTGGGACAGGGGTTCTACGAGCAGTACTTC
CASSLGQGFYEQYF
>NA|TRBJ1-1|NA|TRBV9
TGTGCCAGCAGCGGGGGTGACCACATGAACACTGAAGCTTTCTTT
CASSGGDHMNTEAFF
>NA|TRBJ2-7|NA|TRBV27
TGTGCCAGCAGCTCCAGTGTTGGGCCCACCTACGAGCAGTACTTC
CASSSSVGPTYEQYF